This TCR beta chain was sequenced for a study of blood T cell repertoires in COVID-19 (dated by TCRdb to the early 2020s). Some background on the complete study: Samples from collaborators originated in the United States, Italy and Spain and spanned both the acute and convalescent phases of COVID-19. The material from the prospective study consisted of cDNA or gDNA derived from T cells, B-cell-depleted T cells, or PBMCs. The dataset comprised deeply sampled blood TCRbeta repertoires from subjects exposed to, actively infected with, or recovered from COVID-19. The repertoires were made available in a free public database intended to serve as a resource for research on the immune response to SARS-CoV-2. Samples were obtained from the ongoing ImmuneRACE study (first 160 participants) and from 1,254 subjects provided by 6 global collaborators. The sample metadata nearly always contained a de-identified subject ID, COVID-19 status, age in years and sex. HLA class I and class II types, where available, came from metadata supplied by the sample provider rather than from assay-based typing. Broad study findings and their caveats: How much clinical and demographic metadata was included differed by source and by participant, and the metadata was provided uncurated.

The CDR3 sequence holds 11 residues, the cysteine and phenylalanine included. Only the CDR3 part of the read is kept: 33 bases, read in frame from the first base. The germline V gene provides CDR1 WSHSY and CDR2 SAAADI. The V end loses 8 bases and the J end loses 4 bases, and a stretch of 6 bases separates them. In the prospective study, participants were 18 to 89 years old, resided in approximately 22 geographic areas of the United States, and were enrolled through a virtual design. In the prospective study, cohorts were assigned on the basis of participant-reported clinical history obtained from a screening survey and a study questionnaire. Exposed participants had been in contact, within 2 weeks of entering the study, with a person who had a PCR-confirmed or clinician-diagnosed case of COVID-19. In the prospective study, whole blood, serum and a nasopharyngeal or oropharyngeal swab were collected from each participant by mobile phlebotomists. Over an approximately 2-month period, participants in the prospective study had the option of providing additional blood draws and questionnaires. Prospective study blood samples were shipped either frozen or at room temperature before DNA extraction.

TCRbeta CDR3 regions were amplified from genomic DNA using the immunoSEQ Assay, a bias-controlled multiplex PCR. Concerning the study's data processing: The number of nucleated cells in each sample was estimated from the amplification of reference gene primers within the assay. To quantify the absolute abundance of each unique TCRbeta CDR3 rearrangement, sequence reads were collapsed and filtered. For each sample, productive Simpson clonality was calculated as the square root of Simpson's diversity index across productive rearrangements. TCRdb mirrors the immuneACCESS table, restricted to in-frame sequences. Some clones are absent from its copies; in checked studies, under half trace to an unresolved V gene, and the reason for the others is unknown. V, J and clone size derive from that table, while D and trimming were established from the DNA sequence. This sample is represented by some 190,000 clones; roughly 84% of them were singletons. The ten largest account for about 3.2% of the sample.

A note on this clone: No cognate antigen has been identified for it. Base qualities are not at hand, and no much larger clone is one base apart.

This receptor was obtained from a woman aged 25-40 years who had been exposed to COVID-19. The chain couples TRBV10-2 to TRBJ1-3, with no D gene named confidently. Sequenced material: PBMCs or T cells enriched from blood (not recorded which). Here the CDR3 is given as CASRGGNTIYF. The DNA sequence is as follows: TGCGCCAGCCGGGGAGGAAACACCATATATTTT.